This is a list of T cell receptor beta chains from one sample in a study of blood T cells in healthy people across ages. TCRdb re-called the 5' RACE reads through MiXCR, storing one row per CDR3 protein. Among a few hundred thousand distinct CDR3 sequences, roughly half were seen once, and the ten largest hold over 40%. Sequencing used blood. These receptors came from a man aged 60-69 years in good health. The CDR3 runs from the conserved cysteine through the conserved F or W. The D gene is left open where the match is weak. Not every row has a clone size; where given, it reads once, few, many or a size class.

abundance	d_gene	v_gene	j_gene	CDR3aa	CDR3nt
once	.	TRBV7-9	TRBJ1-5	CASSSGRPGQGRVQPQHF	TGTGCCAGCAGCTCCGGTCGACCGGGGCAGGGGAGGGTTCAGCCCCAGCATTTT
.	TRBD1	TRBV6-1	TRBJ2-6	CASSEEDRVGANVLTF	TGTGCCAGCAGTGAAGAGGACAGGGTTGGGGCCAACGTCCTGACTTTC
.	.	TRBV3-1	TRBJ1-2	CASSQGNNGGYTF	TGTGCCAGCAGCCAAGGTAACAACGGGGGCTACACCTTC
few	TRBD1	TRBV6-1	TRBJ1-2	CASREADRASYGYTF	TGTGCCAGCAGAGAAGCGGACAGGGCTAGCTATGGCTACACCTTC
.	TRBD2	TRBV3-1	TRBJ2-5	CASSQRGREGPETQYF	TGTGCCAGCAGCCAAAGGGGGCGGGAGGGCCCAGAGACCCAGTACTTC
.	TRBD1	TRBV20-1	TRBJ2-7	CSVRGLSGYEQYF	TGCAGTGTAAGGGGGCTGAGTGGGTACGAGCAGTACTTC
.	.	TRBV27	TRBJ1-2	CASWTVSGYGYTF	TGTGCCAGCTGGACAGTGTCCGGCTATGGCTACACCTTC
.	TRBD1	TRBV29-1	TRBJ2-1	CSVRGRGLGEQFF	TGCAGCGTCCGAGGCAGGGGGCTAGGTGAGCAGTTCTTC
.	.	TRBV4-2	TRBJ1-2	CASSQESGYGYTF	TGTGCCAGCAGCCAAGAATCAGGCTATGGCTACACCTTC
.	.	TRBV12-3/TRBV12-4	TRBJ1-5	CASSFRGGSNQPQHF	TGTGCCAGCAGTTTTCGGGGAGGGAGCAATCAGCCCCAGCATTTT
.	.	TRBV18	TRBJ2-6	CASSGGSGANVLTF	TGTGCCAGCTCAGGAGGCTCTGGGGCCAACGTCCTGACTTTC
.	TRBD1	TRBV5-1	TRBJ2-1	CASSFSTGSYNEQFF	TGCGCCAGCAGCTTTTCGACAGGGAGCTACAATGAGCAGTTCTTC
.	.	TRBV5-1	TRBJ1-1	CASSALGRLNTEAFF	TGCGCCAGCAGCGCCTTAGGAAGACTGAACACTGAAGCTTTCTTT
few	.	TRBV7-3	TRBJ2-5	CASSLMGQGGQTQYF	TGTGCCAGCAGCTTAATGGGGCAGGGCGGACAGACCCAGTACTTC
.	.	TRBV4-1	TRBJ2-7	CASSFQGSNEQYF	TGCGCCAGCAGCTTTCAGGGTTCCAACGAGCAGTACTTC
.	.	TRBV30	TRBJ2-6	CAWGTSGANVLTF	TGTGCCTGGGGGACCTCTGGGGCCAACGTCCTGACTTTC
many	.	TRBV20-1	TRBJ2-1	CSAHLDSGINEQFF	TGCAGTGCCCACTTAGACAGCGGAATCAATGAGCAGTTCTTC
few	.	TRBV28	TRBJ2-6	CASYSRRSGANVLTF	TGTGCCAGCTACTCCCGACGCTCTGGGGCCAACGTCCTGACTTTC
.	.	TRBV7-2	TRBJ2-5	CASSPQAHQETQYF	TGTGCCAGCAGCCCACAGGCGCACCAAGAGACCCAGTACTTC
.	.	TRBV29-1	TRBJ2-7	CSVKDSSYEQYF	TGCAGCGTTAAGGACAGCTCCTACGAGCAGTACTTC
few	.	TRBV7-3	TRBJ2-5	CASSQQPQETQYF	TGTGCCAGCAGCCAACAACCCCAAGAGACCCAGTACTTC
many	.	TRBV29-1	TRBJ2-5	CSVEADGFRETQYF	TGCAGCGTTGAAGCAGATGGGTTCCGGGAGACCCAGTACTTC
.	TRBD2	TRBV20-1	TRBJ2-1	CSAREAGSYNEQFF	TGCAGTGCTAGAGAAGCGGGGTCCTACAATGAGCAGTTCTTC
.	.	TRBV20-1	TRBJ2-7	CSAYAPAGATYEQYF	TGCAGTGCTTACGCTCCGGCGGGGGCCACCTACGAGCAGTACTTC
.	TRBD2	TRBV2	TRBJ2-7	CASSEGLLRRGGRSQYF	TGTGCCAGCAGTGAAGGTCTACTGAGGCGGGGGGGCCGGTCGCAGTACTTC
.	.	TRBV5-5	TRBJ1-2	CASNQVVNYGYTF	TGTGCCAGCAACCAGGTGGTTAACTATGGCTACACCTTC
once	.	TRBV5-1	TRBJ2-4	CASSSRERRAKNIQYF	TGCGCCAGCAGCTCTCGGGAACGGCGGGCCAAAAACATTCAGTACTTC